This T cell receptor (beta chain) was sequenced during a study of blood T cell repertoires in COVID-19 (TCRdb year 2020). The study in broad terms: The collaborator samples originated in the United States, Italy and Spain and spanned the acute and convalescent phases of COVID-19. The material from the prospective study consisted of cDNA or gDNA derived from T cells, B-cell-depleted T cells, or PBMCs. The dataset comprised deeply sampled blood TCRbeta repertoires from subjects exposed to, actively infected with, or recovered from COVID-19. A freely available public database, intended as a resource for researchers studying the immune response to SARS-CoV-2, is where the repertoires were released. Samples were obtained from the ongoing ImmuneRACE study (first 160 participants) and from 1,254 subjects provided by 6 global collaborators. Sample metadata almost always included a de-identified subject ID, COVID-19 status, age in years and sex. HLA class I and class II types, where available, came from metadata supplied by the sample provider rather than from assay-based typing. Paper-wide results and their limitations: The amount of clinical and demographic metadata varied by source and participant and was provided uncurated.

A remark on this clone: Its target antigen remains unknown. The record has no base qualities; no much larger clone is one base away.

TCRbeta CDR3 regions were amplified from genomic DNA using the immunoSEQ Assay, a bias-controlled multiplex PCR. In the original analysis: The number of nucleated cells in each sample was estimated by amplification of reference gene primers within the assay. To quantify the absolute abundance of each unique TCRbeta CDR3 rearrangement, sequence reads were collapsed and filtered. For each sample, productive Simpson clonality was calculated by taking the square root of Simpson's diversity index across productive rearrangements. Drawn from immuneACCESS, this table holds only the in-frame rearrangements with V and J called that TCRdb kept. Clones are partly lost; checked studies trace under half to an unresolved V gene and leave the rest unexplained. V and J calls plus clone size are reproduced from that table; the DNA served to infer D and trimming. Counted in this sample were approximately 290,000 clones; roughly 89% of them appeared once. The leading ten clones occupy approximately 12% of the sample.

In Seattle, one collaborating source enrolled patients while the infection was active and tracked those patients longitudinally over the course of disease. Each collaborating institution followed its own protocols to collect whole blood in K2EDTA tubes. For TCRbeta analysis, collaborator samples were shipped as frozen whole blood, as isolated PBMCs, or as DNA extracted from either sample type. The receptor was isolated from a woman aged 25 to 39 with COVID-19, enrolled during active disease. The sample taken for sequencing was peripheral blood.

In nucleotides, the sequence is TGTGCCAGCAGTGAGGGATCCTCGAAGGGCTACACCTTC. This encodes CASSEGSSKGYTF. The chain employs TRBV28 and TRBJ1-2; the D gene is unclear. V is reduced by 5 bases and J by 8 bases, leaving a spacing of 15 bases between them. For CDR1 and CDR2, the germline V gene lists MDHEN and SYDVKM. Counted from cysteine to phenylalanine, this CDR3 has 13 amino acids. Of all the DNA, just the CDR3 is kept, 39 bases in frame from base 1.